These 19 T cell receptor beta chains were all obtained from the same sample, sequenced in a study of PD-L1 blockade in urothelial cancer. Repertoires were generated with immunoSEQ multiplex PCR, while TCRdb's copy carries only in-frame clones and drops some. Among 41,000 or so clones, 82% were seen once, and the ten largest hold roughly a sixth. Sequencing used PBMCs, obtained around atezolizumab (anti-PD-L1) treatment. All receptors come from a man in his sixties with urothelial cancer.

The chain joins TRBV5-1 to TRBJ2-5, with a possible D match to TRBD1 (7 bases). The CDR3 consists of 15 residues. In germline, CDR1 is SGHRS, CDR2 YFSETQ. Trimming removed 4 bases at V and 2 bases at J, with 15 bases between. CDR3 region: CASSGTTGTQETQYF. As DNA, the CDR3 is TGCGCCAGCAGCGGGACGACAGGGACTCAAGAGACCCAGTACTTC.

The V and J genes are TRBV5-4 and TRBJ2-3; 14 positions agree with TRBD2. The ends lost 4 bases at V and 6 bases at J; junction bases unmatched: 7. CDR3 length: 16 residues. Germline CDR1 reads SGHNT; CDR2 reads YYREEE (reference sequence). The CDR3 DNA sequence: TGTGCCAGCAGCCCGGGACTAGCGGGGGTCGGGGATACGCAGTATTTT. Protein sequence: CASSPGLAGVGDTQYF.

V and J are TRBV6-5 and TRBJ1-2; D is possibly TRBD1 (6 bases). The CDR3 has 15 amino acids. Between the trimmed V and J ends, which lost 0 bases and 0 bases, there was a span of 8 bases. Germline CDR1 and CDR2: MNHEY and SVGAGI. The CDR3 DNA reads TGTGCCAGCAGTTACTCAGGGGGAACTAACTATGGCTACACCTTC. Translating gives CASSYSGGTNYGYTF.

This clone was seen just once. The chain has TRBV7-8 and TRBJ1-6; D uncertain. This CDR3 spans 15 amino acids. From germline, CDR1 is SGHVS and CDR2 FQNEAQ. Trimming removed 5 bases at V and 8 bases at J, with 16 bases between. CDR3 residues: CASSQYRSDDSPLHF. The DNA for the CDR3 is TGTGCCAGCAGCCAATATCGGAGCGATGATTCACCCCTCCACTTT.

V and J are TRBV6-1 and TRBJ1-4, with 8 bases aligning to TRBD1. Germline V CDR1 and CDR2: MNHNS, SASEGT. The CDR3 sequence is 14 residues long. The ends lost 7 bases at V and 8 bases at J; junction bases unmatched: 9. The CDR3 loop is CASISDRVGEKLFF. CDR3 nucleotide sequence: TGTGCCAGCATCTCGGACAGGGTAGGGGAAAAACTGTTTTTT.

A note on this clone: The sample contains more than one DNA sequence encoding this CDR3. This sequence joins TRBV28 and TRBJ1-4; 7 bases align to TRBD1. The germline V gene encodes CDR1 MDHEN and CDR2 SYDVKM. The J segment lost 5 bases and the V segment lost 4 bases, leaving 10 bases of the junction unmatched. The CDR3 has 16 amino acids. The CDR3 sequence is CASSSASGQRNEKLFF. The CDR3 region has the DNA TGTGCCAGCAGTTCGGCCTCGGGACAGAGGAATGAAAAACTGTTTTTT.

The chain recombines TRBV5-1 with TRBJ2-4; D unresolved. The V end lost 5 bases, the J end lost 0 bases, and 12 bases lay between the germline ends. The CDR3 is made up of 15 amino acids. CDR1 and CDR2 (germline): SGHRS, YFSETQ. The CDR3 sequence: CASSTVNLAKNIQYF. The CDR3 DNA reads TGCGCCAGCAGTACAGTAAACCTAGCCAAAAACATTCAGTACTTC.

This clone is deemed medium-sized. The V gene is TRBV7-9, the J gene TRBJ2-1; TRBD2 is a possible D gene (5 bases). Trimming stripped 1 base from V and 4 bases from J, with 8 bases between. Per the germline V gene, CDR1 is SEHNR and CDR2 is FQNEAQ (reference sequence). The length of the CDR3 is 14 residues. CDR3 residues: CASSLGAGYNEQFF. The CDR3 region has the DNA TGTGCCAGCAGCTTAGGGGCGGGTTACAATGAGCAGTTCTTC.

This CDR3 is CASSLGAASGNTIYF. Written as DNA, the CDR3 is TGTGCCAGCAGCTTGGGCGCCGCCTCTGGAAACACCATATATTTT. The chain couples TRBV5-6 to TRBJ1-3; the D is unclear. The CDR3 length is 15 residues. Trimming took 0 bases from V and 0 from J, leaving 7 bases between them. CDR1 is SGHDT, CDR2 YYEEEE, per germline.

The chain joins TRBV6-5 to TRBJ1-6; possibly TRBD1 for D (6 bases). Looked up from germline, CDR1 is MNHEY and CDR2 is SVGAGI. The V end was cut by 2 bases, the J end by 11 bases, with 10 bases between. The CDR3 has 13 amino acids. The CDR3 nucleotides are TGTGCCAGCAGTTACGATGAGGGGGCACCCCTCCACTTT. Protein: CASSYDEGAPLHF.

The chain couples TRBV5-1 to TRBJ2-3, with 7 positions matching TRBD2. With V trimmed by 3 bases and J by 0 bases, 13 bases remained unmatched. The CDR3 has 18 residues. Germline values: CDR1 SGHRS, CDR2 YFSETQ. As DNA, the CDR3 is TGCGCCAGCAGCTCACGCGCGGGTAGCGGGCACAGCACAGATACGCAGTATTTT. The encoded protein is CASSSRAGSGHSTDTQYF.

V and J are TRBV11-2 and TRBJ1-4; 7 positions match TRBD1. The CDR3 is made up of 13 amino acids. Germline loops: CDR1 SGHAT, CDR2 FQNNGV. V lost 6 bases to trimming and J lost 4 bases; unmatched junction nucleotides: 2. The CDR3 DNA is TGTGCCAGCAGGGGACAGTTTAATGAAAAACTGTTTTTT. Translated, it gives CASRGQFNEKLFF.

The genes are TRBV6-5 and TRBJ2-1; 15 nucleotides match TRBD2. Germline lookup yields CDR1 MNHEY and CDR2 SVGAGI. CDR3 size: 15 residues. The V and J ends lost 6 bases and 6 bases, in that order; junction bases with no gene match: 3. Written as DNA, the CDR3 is TGTGCCAGCAGACGGACTAGCGGGGGGGGCAATGAGCAGTTCTTC. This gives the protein CASRRTSGGGNEQFF.

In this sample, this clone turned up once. The CDR3 DNA sequence: TGTGCCAGCAGCTCAACAGACACCGATGGCTACACCTTC. This encodes CASSSTDTDGYTF. The rearrangement uses TRBV7-3 and TRBJ1-2; D is undetermined. This CDR3 has 13 residues. The V gene's germline CDR1 is SGHTA and CDR2 FQGTGA. V gave up 4 bases and J gave up 6 bases, with 12 bases separating them.

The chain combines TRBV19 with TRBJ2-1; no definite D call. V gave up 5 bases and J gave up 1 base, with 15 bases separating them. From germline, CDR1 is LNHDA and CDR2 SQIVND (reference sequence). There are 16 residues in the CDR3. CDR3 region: CASSLAATGSYNEQFF. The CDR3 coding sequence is TGTGCCAGTAGTTTGGCGGCAACCGGGTCCTACAATGAGCAGTTCTTC.

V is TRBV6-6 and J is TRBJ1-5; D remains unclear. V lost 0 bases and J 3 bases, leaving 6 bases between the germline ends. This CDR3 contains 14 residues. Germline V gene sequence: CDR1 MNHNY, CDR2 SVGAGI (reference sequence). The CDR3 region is CASSYSWPNQPQHF. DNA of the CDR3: TGTGCCAGCAGTTACTCGTGGCCCAATCAGCCCCAGCATTTT.

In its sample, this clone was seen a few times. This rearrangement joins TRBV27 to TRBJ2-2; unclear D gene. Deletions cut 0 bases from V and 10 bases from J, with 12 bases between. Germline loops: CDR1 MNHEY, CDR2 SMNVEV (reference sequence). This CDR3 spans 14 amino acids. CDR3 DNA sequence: TGTGCCAGCAGTTTATCGAATCCGGGTGAGGAGCTGTTTTTT. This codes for CASSLSNPGEELFF.

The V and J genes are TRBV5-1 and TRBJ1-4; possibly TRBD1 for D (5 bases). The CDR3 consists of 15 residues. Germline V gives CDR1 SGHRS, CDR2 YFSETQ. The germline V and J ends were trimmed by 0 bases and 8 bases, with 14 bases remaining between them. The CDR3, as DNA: TGCGCCAGCAGCTTGGTGGGGCTTGTGGGAGAAAAACTGTTTTTT. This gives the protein CASSLVGLVGEKLFF.

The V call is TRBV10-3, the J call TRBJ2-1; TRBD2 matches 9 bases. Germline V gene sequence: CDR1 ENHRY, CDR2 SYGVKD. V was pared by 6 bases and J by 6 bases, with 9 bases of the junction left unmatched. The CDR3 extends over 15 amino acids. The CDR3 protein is CAIRPTSGQGNEQFF. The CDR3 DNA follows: TGTGCCATCAGGCCAACTAGCGGGCAGGGCAATGAGCAGTTCTTC.